Sequencing of this T cell receptor (beta chain) was carried out in a study of cytomegalovirus exposure and HLA in healthy donors. The assay was immunoSEQ multiplex PCR, and TCRdb's table has in-frame clones only and misses some. The table has 200,000 to 300,000 clones, around 91% seen once. V dropped 1 base and J dropped 6 bases, with 10 bases sitting between them. The CDR3 contains 14 residues. The germline gives CDR1 SGHRS, CDR2 YFSETQ. Study outcomes and limitations: Using the classifier, cytomegalovirus status was reportedly diagnosed with high specificity and sensitivity. CMV antigen specificity of a few CMV-associated chains was confirmed in vitro.

Concerning this clone itself: The target antigen is unknown.

The clonotype comes from a woman in her twenties or thirties in good health and CMV-seronegative. The specimen sequenced was PBMCs. This chain uses TRBV5-1 with TRBJ2-2; a weak D match, TRBD1 (5 bases). The CDR3 DNA sequence: TGCGCCAGCAGCTTGCAGGGTTCGCCCGGGGAGCTGTTTTTT. This gives the protein CASSLQGSPGELFF.